This record looks at one TCR beta chain sequence and its context. Its antigen is not yet known. No base quality values were provided; no much bigger clone lies one nucleotide off. This sample is part of a study of shared clonotypes between healthy human individuals (dated by TCRdb to 2019 to 2021). Some background on the complete study: Three men and two women, aged 18 to 49 years, made up the cohort. For each donor, CD4 naive and CD4 memory were each run on three plates, CD8 naive on two plates, and CD8 memory on one plate. To estimate repertoire size and how much clonotypes are shared between individuals, the study performed deep sequencing of blood TCR repertoires from a few healthy adults. Different laboratories and diverse techniques were used to prepare libraries and sequence TCR repertoires, to increase sequencing depth and limit assay-specific biases. Each donor's leukapheresis produced roughly between roughly 0.94 and 9.5 billion PBMCs.

Using the deep immunoSEQ assay, TCR CDR3 regions were amplified from genomic DNA by multiplex PCR. Extracted genomic DNA from each cell subset was distributed evenly across all wells of several immunoSEQ 96-well plates, and each plate was treated as a replicate. Each replicate PCR for sorted subsets received 150 to 250 ng genomic DNA, equal to about 30,000 T cell genomes. Purified libraries were quantified with a Qubit 3.0 fluorometer, sized on a Bioanalyzer 2100, and re-quantified with the KAPA Library Quantification kit. Every immunoSEQ 96-well plate was sequenced on a separate single-read 150-cycle Illumina NextSeq 550 flow cell. The authors' analysis ran thus. Because only junctional sequences without quality scores were contained in the immunoSEQ output, filtering matching that applied to full-length reads could not be performed. To assign V/J genes and CDR3, sequences were annotated using PyIR, a Python wrapper for IgBLAST v1.9, with IMGT germline references. Any read was removed if the V/J assignment was weak (E-value above 1e-6), the CDR3 was missing, or the read contained stop codons, out-of-frame junctions, or ambiguous translated residues. V3J clonotypes were defined as sequences sharing the same inferred V gene, J gene, and CDR3 amino acid sequence. Percentage overlap between repertoires was computed as shared unique clonotypes divided by the size of the smaller repertoire. RTK rarefaction, the Chao1 estimator, and Recon v2.1 estimates of unobserved clonotypes were used to assess repertoire richness. For all TCRbeta clonotypes obtained by the gDNA method from a handful of donors, generation probabilities were computed with OLGA. Drawn from immuneACCESS, this table holds only the in-frame rearrangements with V and J called that TCRdb kept. Clones are partly lost; checked studies trace under half to an unresolved V gene and leave the rest unexplained. V, J and clone size were drawn from that table, and D and trimming were deduced from the DNA. This sample holds roughly 2,300,000 clones; 85% to 95% were observed only once. The ten largest make up 0.37% of the sample.

Findings and caveats that apply to the study as a whole: Because the study included only a small number of donors, the genetic and exposure-history diversity represented was limited. Sampling was restricted to blood, and TCR repertoires in tissue are likely to differ from TCR repertoires in blood. Naive subsets generally had larger estimated clonotype richness than memory subsets. Pairwise subsampling indicated that sequencing depth was expected to affect the degree of clonotype sharing among donors. Compared with non-shared clonotypes, clonotypes shared by all four sorted-subset donors had higher generation probabilities. When a handful of donors were compared, the shared fraction of clonotypes was around 5% for naive CD4, roughly 3.3% for naive CD8, 2.3% for memory CD4, and roughly 0.4% for memory CD8. Rarefaction of sorted-subset datasets indicated incomplete sequencing despite the large sequencing depth.

The donors were healthy, HIV-negative adults who had no recently reported acute infections or vaccinations. Only Caucasian adults living in Nashville, Tennessee, USA were represented among the donors. CD4+ T cells were enriched through magnetic negative selection, after which naive cells were positively selected on CD45RA and the remaining negative fraction served as the memory subset. Blood was collected by leukapheresis, and PBMCs were isolated by Ficoll-Histopaque density gradient centrifugation and then cryopreserved in liquid nitrogen vapor phase. Analytical flow cytometry was used to check the purity and quantity of each magnetically sorted T cell population. Genomic DNA was isolated from every sorted fraction and measured by UV absorbance on a Nanodrop 2000c. For this chain, trimming is 1 base at the V end and 3 bases at the J end, and the number of junction bases without a gene match is 6. The CDR3, cysteine through phenylalanine, is 16 amino acids long. Here the CDR3 DNA is all that survives: 48 bases in frame from base 1. For CDR1 and CDR2, the germline V gene lists MDHEN and SYDVKM.

Recombination connected TRBV28 to TRBJ2-1, with TRBD2 matching 7 junction bases. The sample was naive CD4+ T cells from PBMCs. According to the study, the label for this sample's cell subset or site signals: CD45RA+ positively selected. The TCR sequence derives from a young man in good health. Some clones in this sample may be carry-over from other donors' samples. CDR3 reads: CASSLFGGRGYNEQFF. The nucleotides read TGTGCCAGCAGTTTATTCGGCGGGAGAGGCTACAATGAGCAGTTCTTC.